A single sample gave rise to the 8 T cell receptor beta chains below, sequenced in a study of neurological immune-mediated disorders. TCRdb re-called the 5' RACE reads with MiXCR, one entry per CDR3 protein. The sample carries around 130,000 distinct CDR3 sequences, about 3.4% recorded once. Sequenced input: PBMCs. Receptor source: a woman in her 30s with multiple sclerosis.

This clonotype showed up many times. The rearrangement links TRBV12-3 or TRBV12-4 to TRBJ1-3; 10 bases line up with TRBD1. V shed 4 bases, J shed 0 bases, and the junction held 12 bases outside the gene matches. The CDR3 spans 19 residues. CDR3 sequence (DNA): TGTGCCAGCAGTTGGGGACAGGGGCTCATGTGGGCCTCTGGAAACACCATATATTTT. Protein: CASSWGQGLMWASGNTIYF.

The gene calls are TRBV5-5 and TRBJ2-7; TRBD1 is a possible D gene (6 bases). V was pared by 7 bases and J by 2 bases, with 16 bases between. Germline values: CDR1 SGHKS, CDR2 YYEKEE (reference sequence). The CDR3 is 14 amino acids. CDR3 bases: TGTGCCAGCGGGGACGGACAGAAACCCTACGAGCAGTACTTC. It encodes CASGDGQKPYEQYF. The variable domain in full, with the rest retrieved from reference TRBV5-5 and TRBJ2-7, is DAGVTQSPTHLIKTRGQQVTLRCSPISGHKSVSWYQQVLGQGPQFIFQYYEKEERGRGNFPDRFSARQFPNYSSELNVNALLLGDSALYLCASGDGQKPYEQYFGPGTRLTVT.

The chain carries TRBV18 and TRBJ1-1; tentative D call: TRBD1 (5 bases). Germline V gene data show CDR1 as KGHSH and CDR2 as LQKENI. CDR3 length: 14 residues. The ends were cut back, 2 bases at V and 4 bases at J, with 11 bases in the middle. CDR3 bases: TGTGCCAGCTCACCAATGCGGGGGGTCACTGAAGCTTTCTTT. Translation: CASSPMRGVTEAFF.

This clonotype was recorded at least ten times. The V call is TRBV5-5, the J call TRBJ2-1; 8 positions match TRBD2. This CDR3 is 17 amino acids long. Germline V gene lookup returns CDR1 SGHKS and CDR2 YYEKEE (reference sequence). V lost 6 bases and J lost 9; bases outside the gene matches: 20. CDR3 DNA: TGTGCCAGCATCAATGTGGGGGCGGGAGGCAGGTTTATTGAGCAGTTCTTC. It translates to CASINVGAGGRFIEQFF.

This clonotype has at least ten counts. This chain links TRBV7-2 with TRBJ1-6, with TRBD1 identical over 7 bases. Germline V gives CDR1 SGHTA, CDR2 FQGNSA. This CDR3 has 14 residues. The ends lost 3 bases at V and 5 bases at J; junction bases unmatched: 1. The CDR3 here is CASSLGTDNSPLHF. The CDR3 coding sequence is TGTGCCAGCAGCTTGGGGACAGATAATTCACCCCTCCACTTT.

This clonotype was counted many times. The gene calls are TRBV2 and TRBJ2-7, with TRBD2 identical over 9 bases. Germline V gene data show CDR1 as SNHLY and CDR2 as FYNNEI. The V segment lost 4 bases and the J segment 1 base; nucleotides outside the gene matches: 8. The CDR3 has 16 amino acids. As DNA, the CDR3 is TGTGCCAGCAGTGGGTTTCCTAGCGGGGAATCCTACGAGCAGTACTTC. Translated, it gives CASSGFPSGESYEQYF.

At least ten counts were recorded for this clonotype. The chain uses TRBV5-1 and TRBJ1-6; no reliable D call. V was clipped by 1 base and J by 10 bases, with 12 bases between them. Germline loops: CDR1 SGHRS, CDR2 YFSETQ. This CDR3 is built from 14 residues. The CDR3 nucleotides are TGCGCCAGCAGCTTGACGGGCCCCGACTCACCCCTCCACTTT. Translated: CASSLTGPDSPLHF.

This clonotype has ten or more counts. The J gene is TRBJ1-3, the V gene TRBV5-5; tentative D call: TRBD1 (5 bases). Germline V gene sequence: CDR1 SGHKS, CDR2 YYEKEE (reference sequence). Between the trimmed V and J ends, which lost 3 bases and 4 bases, there was a span of 14 bases. CDR3 size: 15 residues. As DNA, the CDR3 is TGTGCCAGCAGCTCGTGGGACGGGATCGGAAACACCATATATTTT. It translates to CASSSWDGIGNTIYF. Variable domain in full (rest from reference TRBV5-5 and TRBJ1-3): DAGVTQSPTHLIKTRGQQVTLRCSPISGHKSVSWYQQVLGQGPQFIFQYYEKEERGRGNFPDRFSARQFPNYSSELNVNALLLGDSALYLCASSSWDGIGNTIYFGEGSWLTVV.